This T cell receptor (beta chain) was sequenced for a study of shared clonotypes between healthy human individuals. Original analysis: From ImmunoSEQ came sequences covering only the junction and carrying no quality scores, so filtering differed. Repertoires were generated with immunoSEQ multiplex PCR, while TCRdb's copy carries only in-frame clones and drops some. For V, J and clone size, that table is used; D and trimming come from the DNA. The sample carries about 2.3 million clones, more than 85% recorded once. Sequencing was performed on naive CD4+ T cells from PBMCs. The sample's subset: CD45RA+ positively selected. The TCR was taken from a man in his late teens or twenties in good health. Some clones in this sample may be carry-over from other donors' samples.

This CDR3 is CASSPRTGLQETQYF. Written as DNA, the CDR3 is TGTGCCAGCAGCCCGCGGACAGGTCTCCAAGAGACCCAGTACTTC. V gene TRBV14 combines with J gene TRBJ2-5, with 7 bases matching TRBD1. The CDR3 consists of 15 residues. J lost 1 base, V lost 4 bases, and 6 bases had no gene match. Looked up from germline, CDR1 is SGHDN and CDR2 is FVKESK.